This T cell receptor (beta chain) came from a study of vaccination and CD4 T cells after COVID-19. Across the whole study: Vaccination of participants consisted of two doses of either BNT162b2 or mRNA-1273 vaccine. A median of about 100 days (range 35 to 161) separated diagnosis from post-COVID sampling.

Study-level results: Spike mono-reactivity held for 304 of 307 vaccine-specific clones in convalescent patients.

Cultured CD4+ T cell DNA underwent sequencing with the Oncomine TCR Beta short-read assay. Genomic DNA extraction was carried out from cultured CD4+ T cells. TCRdb recomputed calls from the PCR reads with MiXCR, one row per CDR3 protein. The profile covers fewer than 20,000 distinct CDR3 sequences, with around 47% appearing a single time and 3% to 4.5% taken by the ten largest. The germline V gene encodes CDR1 SGHVS and CDR2 FNYEAQ. Deletions cut 1 base from V and 10 bases from J, with 8 bases between. There are 12 residues in the CDR3. With regard to this clonotype: Its target is not known.

The sample's treatment: approximately 9-day PBMC culture with coronavirus spike peptide pools or control peptides (ViraFEST assay). The clonotype was recovered from a human donor who had recovered from COVID-19. V and J are TRBV7-6 and TRBJ2-1; no clear D. The sample comprised CD4+ T cells from blood, cultured in vitro. The CDR3 region has the DNA TGTGCCAGCAGCTTAGTACGGAGCGAGCAGTTCTTC. Amino acids: CASSLVRSEQFF. Full variable domain (rest looked up from reference TRBV7-6 and TRBJ2-1): GAGVSQSPRYKVTKRGQDVALRCDPISGHVSLYWYRQALGQGPEFLTYFNYEAQQDKSGLPNDRFSAERPEGSISTLTIQRTEQRDSAMYRCASSLVRSEQFFGPGTRLTVL.